This T cell receptor (beta chain) emerged from a study of shared clonotypes between healthy human individuals. Overall study findings and caveats: A small donor pool kept down the genetic and exposure-history diversity that was represented.

The assay used deep level. Sequencing used immunoSEQ multiplex PCR; TCRdb keeps in-frame clones, though not all of them. The sample has around 500,000 clones, over 60% seen once. For this clone: What it recognizes is unknown.

The CDR3 is 14 amino acids. With 4 bases removed from V and 0 bases from J, the gap between germline ends came to 8 bases. Germline assignment: CDR1 ENHRY and CDR2 SYGVKD. This chain connects TRBV10-3 to TRBJ2-3; possibly TRBD1 for D (6 bases). Input material: PBMCs. This clonotype was obtained from a woman in her thirties or forties in good health. Some clones in this sample may be carry-over from other donors' samples. The CDR3 coding sequence is TGTGCCATCAGTGGAGGACAGAGCACAGATACGCAGTATTTT. It codes for CAISGGQSTDTQYF.